Presented here are 8 T cell receptor beta chains from one specimen sequenced in a study of monozygotic twins with inflammatory bowel disease. TCRdb reprocessed the 5' RACE reads and reports one entry per CDR3 protein, with no DNA. The sample's table shows a few hundred thousand distinct CDR3 sequences. Sequencing input: blood. The receptors derive from a human donor with ulcerative colitis or Crohn's disease, or a healthy co-twin of an affected twin (not recorded which).

V and J are TRBV20-1 and TRBJ2-3; TCRdb lists TRBD2, though no DNA is available to test this call. Germline V CDR1 and CDR2: DFQATT, SNEGSKA (reference sequence). The CDR3 has 15 amino acids. The CDR3 spells CSATRSGRGTDTQYF.

This chain uses TRBV28 with TRBJ1-2; TCRdb indicates TRBD1, and absent DNA this call remains unverified. Germline lookup yields CDR1 MDHEN and CDR2 SYDVKM. This CDR3 contains 17 residues. CDR3 residues: CASSFVGDSEPLEGYTF.

This chain connects TRBV7-2 to TRBJ2-5. The CDR3 runs 15 residues. CDR1 is SGHTA and CDR2 is FQGNSA in the germline V gene. CDR3 loop: CASSHGGVGEETQYF. Variable domain in full (rest from reference TRBV7-2 and TRBJ2-5): GAGVSQSPSNKVTEKGKDVELRCDPISGHTALYWYRQSLGQGLEFLIYFQGNSAPDKSGLPSDRFSAERTGGSVSTLTIQRTQQEDSAVYLCASSHGGVGEETQYFGPGTRLLVL.

The chain couples TRBV9 to TRBJ2-7; TCRdb lists TRBD1, though no DNA is available to test this call. From germline, CDR1 is SGDLS and CDR2 YYNGEE. The CDR3 runs to 13 residues. The CDR3 spells CASSEGQGYEQYF.

The V call is TRBV7-2, the J call TRBJ2-2; TCRdb's assignment of TRBD1 cannot be checked, as there is no DNA. The CDR3 extends over 17 amino acids. Germline loops: CDR1 SGHTA, CDR2 FQGNSA. CDR3 in amino acids: CASSLSGTQSLTGELFF.

V and J are TRBV4-3 and TRBJ2-3. Germline values: CDR1 LGHNA, CDR2 YSLEER. The CDR3 is made up of 14 amino acids. CDR3 region: CASSQDPRTDTQYF.

The chain combines TRBV19 with TRBJ1-5; TCRdb outputs TRBD1, but without DNA this stays unchecked. Looked up from germline, CDR1 is LNHDA and CDR2 is SQIVND (reference sequence). This CDR3 spans 12 amino acids. CDR3 amino acids: CASRTGNQPQHF.

V usage is TRBV29-1 and J usage is TRBJ2-5; checking the TCRdb D call of TRBD1 is not possible without DNA. The CDR3 has 15 amino acids. The germline V gene encodes CDR1 SQVTM and CDR2 ANQGSEA. CDR3 region: CSAAGLRDQPETQYF.